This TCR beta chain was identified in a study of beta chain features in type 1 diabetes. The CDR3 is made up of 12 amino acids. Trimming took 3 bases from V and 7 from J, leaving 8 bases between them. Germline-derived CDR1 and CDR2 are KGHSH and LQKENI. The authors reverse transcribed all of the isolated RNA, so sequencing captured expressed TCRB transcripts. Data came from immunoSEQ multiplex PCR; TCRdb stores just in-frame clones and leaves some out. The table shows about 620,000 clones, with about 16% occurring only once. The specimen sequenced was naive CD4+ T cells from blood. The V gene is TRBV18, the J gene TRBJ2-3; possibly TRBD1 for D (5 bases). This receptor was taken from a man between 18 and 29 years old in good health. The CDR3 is CASSPTENTQYF. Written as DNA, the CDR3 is TGTGCCAGCTCACCGACAGAAAATACGCAGTATTTT. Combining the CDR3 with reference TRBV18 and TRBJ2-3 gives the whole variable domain NAGVMQNPRHLVRRRGQEARLRCSPMKGHSHVYWYRQLPEEGLKFMVYLQKENIIDESGMPKERFSAEFPKEGPSILRIQQVVRGDSAAYFCASSPTENTQYFGPGTRLTVL.